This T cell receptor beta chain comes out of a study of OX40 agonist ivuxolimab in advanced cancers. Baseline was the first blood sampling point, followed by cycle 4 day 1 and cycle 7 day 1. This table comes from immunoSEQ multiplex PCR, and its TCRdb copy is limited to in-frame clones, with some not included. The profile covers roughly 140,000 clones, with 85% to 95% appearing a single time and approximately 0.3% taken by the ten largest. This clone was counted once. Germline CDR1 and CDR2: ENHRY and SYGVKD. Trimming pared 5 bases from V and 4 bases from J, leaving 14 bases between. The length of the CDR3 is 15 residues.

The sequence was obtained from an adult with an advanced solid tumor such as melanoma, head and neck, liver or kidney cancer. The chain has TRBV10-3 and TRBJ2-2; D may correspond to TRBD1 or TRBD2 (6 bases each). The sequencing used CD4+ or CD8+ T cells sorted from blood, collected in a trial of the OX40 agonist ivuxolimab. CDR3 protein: CAISLGGAGTGELFF. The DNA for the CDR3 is TGTGCCATCAGTCTCGGGGGCGCCGGCACCGGGGAGCTGTTTTTT.